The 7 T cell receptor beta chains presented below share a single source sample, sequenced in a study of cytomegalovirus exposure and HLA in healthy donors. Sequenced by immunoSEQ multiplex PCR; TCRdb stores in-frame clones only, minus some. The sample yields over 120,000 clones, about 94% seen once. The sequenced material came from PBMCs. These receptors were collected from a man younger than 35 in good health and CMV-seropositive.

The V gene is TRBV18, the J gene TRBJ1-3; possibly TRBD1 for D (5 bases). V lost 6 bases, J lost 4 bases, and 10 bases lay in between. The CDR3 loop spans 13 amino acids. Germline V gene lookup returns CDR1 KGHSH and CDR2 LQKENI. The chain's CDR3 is CASSLDTGNTIYF. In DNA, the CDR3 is TGTGCCAGCTCGCTGGACACAGGAAACACCATATATTTT. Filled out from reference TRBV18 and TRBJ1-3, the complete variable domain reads NAGVMQNPRHLVRRRGQEARLRCSPMKGHSHVYWYRQLPEEGLKFMVYLQKENIIDESGMPKERFSAEFPKEGPSILRIQQVVRGDSAAYFCASSLDTGNTIYFGEGSWLTVV.

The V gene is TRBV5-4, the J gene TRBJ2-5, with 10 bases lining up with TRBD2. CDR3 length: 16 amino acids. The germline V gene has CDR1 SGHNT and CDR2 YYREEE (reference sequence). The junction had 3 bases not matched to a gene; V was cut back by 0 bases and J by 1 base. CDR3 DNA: TGTGCCAGCAGCTTGGGGGCTAGCGGGGGCCAAGAGACCCAGTACTTC. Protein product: CASSLGASGGQETQYF. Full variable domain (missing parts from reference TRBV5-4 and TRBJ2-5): ETGVTQSPTHLIKTRGQQVTLRCSSQSGHNTVSWYQQALGQGPQFIFQYYREEENGRGNFPPRFSGLQFPNYSSELNVNALELDDSALYLCASSLGASGGQETQYFGPGTRLLVL.

The CDR3 sequence: CASSLTGVGNYGYTF. The CDR3 coding sequence is TGTGCCAGCAGCTTGACAGGGGTCGGCAACTATGGCTACACCTTC. The rearrangement joins TRBV6-1 to TRBJ1-2, with 8 bases matching TRBD1. Germline V lookup: CDR1 MNHNS, CDR2 SASEGT. V gave up 6 bases and J gave up 2 bases; unmatched junction bases: 8. The CDR3 length is 15 residues.

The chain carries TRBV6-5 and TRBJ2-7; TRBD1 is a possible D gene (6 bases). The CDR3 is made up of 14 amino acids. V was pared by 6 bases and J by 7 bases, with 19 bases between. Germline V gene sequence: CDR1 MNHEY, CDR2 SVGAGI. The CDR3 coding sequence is TGTGCCAGCAGGGCCGTTGAACAGGGAGTAGAGCAGTACTTC. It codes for CASRAVEQGVEQYF.

Written as DNA, the CDR3 is TGTGCCAGCAGACCGGGACAGGGGTACTATGGCTACACCTTC. Encoded protein: CASRPGQGYYGYTF. The chain carries TRBV6-4 and TRBJ1-2; 10 bases match TRBD1. The trim removed 6 bases at V and 3 bases at J, leaving 4 bases unmatched. This CDR3 region has 14 residues. The germline CDR1 and CDR2 sequences are MRHNA and SNTAGT.

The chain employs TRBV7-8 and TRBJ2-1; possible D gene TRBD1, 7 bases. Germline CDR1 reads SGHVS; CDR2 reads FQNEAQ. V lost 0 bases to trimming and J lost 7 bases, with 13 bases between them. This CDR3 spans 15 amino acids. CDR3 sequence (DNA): TGTGCCAGCAGCTTAGCTATACAGGGGAGGAATGAGCAGTTCTTC. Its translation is CASSLAIQGRNEQFF.

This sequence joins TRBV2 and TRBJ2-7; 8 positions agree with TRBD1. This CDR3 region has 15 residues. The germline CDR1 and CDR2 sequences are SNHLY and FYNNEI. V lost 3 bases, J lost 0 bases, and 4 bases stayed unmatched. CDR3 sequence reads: CASSDSGGSSYEQYF. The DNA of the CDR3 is TGTGCCAGCAGTGACTCAGGGGGCAGCTCCTACGAGCAGTACTTC. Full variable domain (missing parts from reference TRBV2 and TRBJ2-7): EPEVTQTPSHQVTQMGQEVILRCVPISNHLYFYWYRQILGQKVEFLVSFYNNEISEKSEIFDDQFSVERPDGSNFTLKIRSTKLEDSAMYFCASSDSGGSSYEQYFGPGTRLTVT.